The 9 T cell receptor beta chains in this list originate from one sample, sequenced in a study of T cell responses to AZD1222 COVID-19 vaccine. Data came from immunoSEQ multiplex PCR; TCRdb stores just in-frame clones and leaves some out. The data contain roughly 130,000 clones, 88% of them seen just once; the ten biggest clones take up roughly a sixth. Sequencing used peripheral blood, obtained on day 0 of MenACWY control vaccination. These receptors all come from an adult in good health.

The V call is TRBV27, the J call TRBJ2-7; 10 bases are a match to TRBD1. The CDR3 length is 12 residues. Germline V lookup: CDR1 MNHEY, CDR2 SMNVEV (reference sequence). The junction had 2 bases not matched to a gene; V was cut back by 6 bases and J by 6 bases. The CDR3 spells CASSRTGGEQYF. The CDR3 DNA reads TGTGCCAGCAGCCGGACAGGGGGCGAGCAGTACTTC.

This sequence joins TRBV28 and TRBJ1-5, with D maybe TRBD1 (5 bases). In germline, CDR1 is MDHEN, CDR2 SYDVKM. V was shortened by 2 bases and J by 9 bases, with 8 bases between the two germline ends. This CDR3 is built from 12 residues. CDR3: CASSLQGRPQHF. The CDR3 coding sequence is TGTGCCAGCAGTTTACAGGGCAGGCCCCAGCATTTT.

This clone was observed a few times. CDR3 in amino acids: CASSFNSGSSSYNEQFF. Here the CDR3 DNA reads TGTGCCAGTAGTTTCAATAGCGGGTCGAGCTCCTACAATGAGCAGTTCTTC. V gene TRBV19 combines with J gene TRBJ2-1, with 7 bases that match TRBD2. The CDR3 spans 17 residues. Trimming took 5 bases from V and 0 from J; bases not matched to a gene: 10. Germline assignment: CDR1 LNHDA and CDR2 SQIVND (reference sequence).

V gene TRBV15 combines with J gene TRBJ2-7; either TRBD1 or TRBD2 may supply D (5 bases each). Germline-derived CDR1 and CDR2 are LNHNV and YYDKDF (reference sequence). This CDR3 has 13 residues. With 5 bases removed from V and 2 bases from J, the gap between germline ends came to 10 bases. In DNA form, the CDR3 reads TGTGCCACCAGCCCGGGGCGCCCCTACGAGCAGTACTTC. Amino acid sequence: CATSPGRPYEQYF.

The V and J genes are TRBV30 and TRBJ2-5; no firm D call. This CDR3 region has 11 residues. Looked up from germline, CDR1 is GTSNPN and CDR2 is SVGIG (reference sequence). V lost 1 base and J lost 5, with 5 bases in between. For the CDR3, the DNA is TGTGCCTGGAGTGAAGCGGAGACCCAGTACTTC. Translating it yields CAWSEAETQYF.

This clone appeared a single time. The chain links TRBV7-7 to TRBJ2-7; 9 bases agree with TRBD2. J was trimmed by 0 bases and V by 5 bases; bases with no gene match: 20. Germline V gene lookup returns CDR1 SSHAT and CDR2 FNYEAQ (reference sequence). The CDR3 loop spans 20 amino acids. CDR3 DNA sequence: TGTGCCAGCAGCGAGACTAATAGCGGGAGCGTTGGGTACTGCTCCTACGAGCAGTACTTC. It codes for CASSETNSGSVGYCSYEQYF. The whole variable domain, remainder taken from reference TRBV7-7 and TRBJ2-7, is GAGVSQSPRYKVTKRGQDVTLRCDPISSHATLYWYQQALGQGPEFLTYFNYEAQPDKSGLPSDRFSAERPEGSISTLTIQRTEQRDSAMYRCASSETNSGSVGYCSYEQYFGPGTRLTVT.

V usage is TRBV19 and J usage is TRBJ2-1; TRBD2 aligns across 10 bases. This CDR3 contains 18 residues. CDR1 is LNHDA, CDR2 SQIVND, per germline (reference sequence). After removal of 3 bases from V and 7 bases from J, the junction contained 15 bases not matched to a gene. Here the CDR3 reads CASSIFGMASSGRNEQFF. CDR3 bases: TGTGCCAGTAGTATTTTCGGGATGGCGTCTAGCGGGAGAAATGAGCAGTTCTTC.

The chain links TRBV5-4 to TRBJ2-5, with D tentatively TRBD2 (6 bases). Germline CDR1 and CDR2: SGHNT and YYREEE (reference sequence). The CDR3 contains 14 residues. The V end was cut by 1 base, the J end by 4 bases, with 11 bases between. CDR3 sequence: CASSLKFSGETQYF. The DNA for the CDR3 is TGTGCCAGCAGCTTGAAGTTTAGCGGAGAGACCCAGTACTTC.

CDR3 in DNA: TGTGCCACCAGCAGAGGGTACGGGGGTGGCGAGCAGTACTTC. As protein: CATSRGYGGGEQYF. The chain employs TRBV15 and TRBJ2-7, with TRBD2 as a possible D gene (6 bases). The CDR3 loop spans 14 amino acids. The V gene's germline CDR1 is LNHNV and CDR2 YYDKDF (reference sequence). Deletions cut 1 base from V and 6 bases from J, with 13 bases between.